Listed below are T cell receptor beta chains from one sample, sequenced in a study of Ad26.COV2.S vaccination and SARS-CoV-2 variants. This table comes from immunoSEQ multiplex PCR, and its TCRdb copy is limited to in-frame clones, with some not included. Here the sample spans around 400,000 clones, 83% being singletons. Sequencing was performed on peripheral blood, taken in a trial of Ad26.COV2.S vaccine versus placebo. The source of these receptors is a person aged 18-65 years who received the Ad26.COV2.S COVID-19 vaccine or a placebo. Each CDR3 is given with its conserved first and last residue.

v_gene: TRBV4-1; CDR3aa: CASSQEGSGARGDTQYF
v_gene: TRBV27; CDR3aa: CASSFNRLRSGEQFF
v_gene: TRBV2; CDR3aa: CASSSFHGRTINEQFF
v_gene: TRBV5-1; CDR3aa: CASSWNPDESGIQYF
v_gene: TRBV11-3; CDR3aa: CASSSDRVGGYTF
v_gene: TRBV18; CDR3aa: CASSTGTTNTGELFF
v_gene: TRBV9; CDR3aa: CASSVEPAADEQYF
v_gene: TRBV7-9; CDR3aa: CASTLGEFLPLHF
v_gene: TRBV27; CDR3aa: CASSGLAGAHLFF
v_gene: TRBV15; CDR3aa: CATSRADGETQYF
v_gene: TRBV20-1; CDR3aa: CSAKGDSPRF
v_gene: TRBV19; CDR3aa: CASSSIQGGNQPQHF
v_gene: TRBV6-5; CDR3aa: CASRSLNTQYF
v_gene: TRBV11-2; CDR3aa: CASSLAGGGTQYF
v_gene: TRBV19; CDR3aa: CASTPDRANTGELFF
v_gene: TRBV6-6; CDR3aa: CASSTSDFVEAFF
v_gene: TRBV6-5; CDR3aa: CATRGEKLFF
v_gene: TRBV10-3; CDR3aa: CAINTGDTQYF
v_gene: TRBV6-6; CDR3aa: CASKETGGETQYF
v_gene: TRBV11-2; CDR3aa: CASSLGSLSNQPQHF
v_gene: TRBV10-3; CDR3aa: CAISLGPGGGYTF
v_gene: TRBV5-1; CDR3aa: CASSLGDRGNTEAFF
v_gene: TRBV2; CDR3aa: CASSKPHGEVWAQHF
v_gene: TRBV6-5; CDR3aa: CASIHRAGETQYF
v_gene: TRBV4-2; CDR3aa: CASSQADRVSGANVLTF
v_gene: TRBV5-1; CDR3aa: CASSLTTGLNSPLHF
v_gene: TRBV4-1; CDR3aa: CASSQVGFMNTEAFF
v_gene: TRBV6-5; CDR3aa: CASAVTTNNEQFF
v_gene: TRBV6-5; CDR3aa: CASSTPRNYGYTF
v_gene: TRBV10-2; CDR3aa: CASSDRTGTGSSAFF
v_gene: TRBV4-1; CDR3aa: CASSPDTGGSSYTF
v_gene: TRBV7-2; CDR3aa: CASSSGTAGKETQYF